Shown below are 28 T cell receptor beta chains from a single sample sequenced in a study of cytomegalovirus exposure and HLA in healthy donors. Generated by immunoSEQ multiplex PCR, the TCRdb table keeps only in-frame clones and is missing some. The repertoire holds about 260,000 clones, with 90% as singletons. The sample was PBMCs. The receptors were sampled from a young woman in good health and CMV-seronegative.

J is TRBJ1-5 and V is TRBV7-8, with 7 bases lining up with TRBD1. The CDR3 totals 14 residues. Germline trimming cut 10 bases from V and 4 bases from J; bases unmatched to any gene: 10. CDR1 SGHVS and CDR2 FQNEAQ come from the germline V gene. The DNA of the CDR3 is TGTGCCACTGGGTTCCAGGGGGGTAATCAGCCCCAGCATTTT. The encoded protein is CATGFQGGNQPQHF.

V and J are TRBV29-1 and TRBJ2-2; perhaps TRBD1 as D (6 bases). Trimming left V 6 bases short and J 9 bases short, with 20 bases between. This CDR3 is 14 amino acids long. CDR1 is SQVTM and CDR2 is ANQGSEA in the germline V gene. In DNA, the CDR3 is TGCAGCGTCGAACACGTGGACAGTACAAGGGAGCTGTTTTTT. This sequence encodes CSVEHVDSTRELFF.

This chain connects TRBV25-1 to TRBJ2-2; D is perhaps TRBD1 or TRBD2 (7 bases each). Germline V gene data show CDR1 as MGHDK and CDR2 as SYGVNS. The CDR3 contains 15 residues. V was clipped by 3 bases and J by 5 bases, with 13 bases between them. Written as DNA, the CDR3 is TGTGCCAGCAGTGATCAGGGGGGGCGGACCGGGGAGCTGTTTTTT. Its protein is CASSDQGGRTGELFF. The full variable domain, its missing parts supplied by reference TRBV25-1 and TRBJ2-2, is EADIYQTPRYLVIGTGKKITLECSQTMGHDKMYWYQQDPGMELHLIHYSYGVNSTEKGDLSSESTVSRIRTEHFPLTLESARPSHTSQYLCASSDQGGRTGELFFGEGSRLTVL.

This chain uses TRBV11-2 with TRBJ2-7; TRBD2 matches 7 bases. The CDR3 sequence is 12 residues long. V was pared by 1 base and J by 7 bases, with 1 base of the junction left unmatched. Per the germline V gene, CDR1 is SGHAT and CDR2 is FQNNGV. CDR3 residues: CASSLGRGEQYF. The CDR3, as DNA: TGTGCCAGCAGCTTAGGGCGGGGGGAGCAGTACTTC.

CDR3 in amino acids: CASSLRTSKDEQYF. For the CDR3, the DNA is TGTGCCAGCAGTTTACGGACTAGTAAGGACGAGCAGTACTTC. The chain has TRBV27 and TRBJ2-7, with 7 bases identical to TRBD2. There are 14 residues in the CDR3. V was pared by 2 bases and J by 5 bases, with 6 bases of the junction left unmatched. Germline V CDR1 and CDR2: MNHEY, SMNVEV (reference sequence).

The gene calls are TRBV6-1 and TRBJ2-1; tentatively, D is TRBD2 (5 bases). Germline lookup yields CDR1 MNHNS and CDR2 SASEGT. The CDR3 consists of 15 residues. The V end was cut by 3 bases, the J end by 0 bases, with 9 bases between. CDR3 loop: CASSERASSYNEQFF. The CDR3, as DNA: TGTGCCAGCAGTGAGCGGGCGAGCTCCTACAATGAGCAGTTCTTC.

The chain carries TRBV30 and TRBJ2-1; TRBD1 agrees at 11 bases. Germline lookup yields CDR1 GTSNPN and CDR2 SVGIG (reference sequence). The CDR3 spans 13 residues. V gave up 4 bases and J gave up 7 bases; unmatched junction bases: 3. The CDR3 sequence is CAWNRDRGNEQFF. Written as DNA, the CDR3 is TGTGCCTGGAATAGGGACAGGGGGAATGAGCAGTTCTTC.

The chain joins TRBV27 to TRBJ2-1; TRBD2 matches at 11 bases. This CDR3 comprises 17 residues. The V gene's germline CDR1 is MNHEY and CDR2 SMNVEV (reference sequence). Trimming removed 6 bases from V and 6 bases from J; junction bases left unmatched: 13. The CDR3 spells CASSLRRTSGRGNEQFF. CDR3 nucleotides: TGTGCCAGCAGCCTTCGTCGGACTAGCGGGCGAGGCAATGAGCAGTTCTTC.

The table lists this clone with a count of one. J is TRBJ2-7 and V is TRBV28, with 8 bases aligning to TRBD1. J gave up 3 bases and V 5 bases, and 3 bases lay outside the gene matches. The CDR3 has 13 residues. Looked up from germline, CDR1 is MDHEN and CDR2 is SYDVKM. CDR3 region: CASSPGQGYEQYF. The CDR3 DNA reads TGTGCCAGCAGTCCCGGACAGGGCTACGAGCAGTACTTC.

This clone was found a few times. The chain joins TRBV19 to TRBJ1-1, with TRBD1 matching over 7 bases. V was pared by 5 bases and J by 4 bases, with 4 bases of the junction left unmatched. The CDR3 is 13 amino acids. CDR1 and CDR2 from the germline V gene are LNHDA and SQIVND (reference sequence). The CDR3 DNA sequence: TGTGCCAGTAGTTCGACAGGGAGCACTGAAGCTTTCTTT. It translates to CASSSTGSTEAFF.

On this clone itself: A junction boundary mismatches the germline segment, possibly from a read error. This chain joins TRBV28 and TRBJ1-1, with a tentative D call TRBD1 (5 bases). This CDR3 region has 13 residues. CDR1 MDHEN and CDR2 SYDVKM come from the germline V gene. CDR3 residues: CATVGAALTEAFF. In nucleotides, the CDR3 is TGCGCAACAGTCGGGGCAGCTCTGACTGAAGCTTTCTTT.

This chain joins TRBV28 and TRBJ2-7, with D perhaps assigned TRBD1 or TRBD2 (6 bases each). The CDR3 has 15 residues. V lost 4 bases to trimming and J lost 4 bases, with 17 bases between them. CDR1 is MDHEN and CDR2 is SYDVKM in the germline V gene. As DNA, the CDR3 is TGTGCCAGCAGTTCGCCGTCGGGGGCAACGTACGAGCAGTACTTC. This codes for CASSSPSGATYEQYF. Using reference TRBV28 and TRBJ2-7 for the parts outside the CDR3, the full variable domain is DVKVTQSSRYLVKRTGEKVFLECVQDMDHENMFWYRQDPGLGLRLIYFSYDVKMKEKGDIPEGYSVSREKKERFSLILESASTNQTSMYLCASSSPSGATYEQYFGPGTRLTVT.

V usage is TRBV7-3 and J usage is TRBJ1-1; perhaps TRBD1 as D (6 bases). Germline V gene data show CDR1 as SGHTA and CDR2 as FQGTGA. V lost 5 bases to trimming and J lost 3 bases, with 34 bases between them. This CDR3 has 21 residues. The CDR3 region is CASSPKSRGAAFAPDDTEAFF. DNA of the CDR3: TGTGCCAGCAGCCCTAAGTCGAGGGGGGCGGCATTTGCGCCCGATGACACTGAAGCTTTCTTT.

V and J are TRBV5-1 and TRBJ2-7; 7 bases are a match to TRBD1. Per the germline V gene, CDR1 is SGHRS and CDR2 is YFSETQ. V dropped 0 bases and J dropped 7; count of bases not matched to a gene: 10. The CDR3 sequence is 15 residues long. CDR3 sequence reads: CASSLGGQEFDEQYF. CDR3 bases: TGCGCCAGCAGCTTGGGCGGACAGGAATTTGATGAGCAGTACTTC.

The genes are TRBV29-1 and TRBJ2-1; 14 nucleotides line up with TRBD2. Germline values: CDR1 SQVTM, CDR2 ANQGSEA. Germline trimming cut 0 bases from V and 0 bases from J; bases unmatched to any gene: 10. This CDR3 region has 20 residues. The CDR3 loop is CSVEETGLAGGRSSYNEQFF. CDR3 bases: TGCAGCGTTGAAGAGACCGGACTAGCGGGAGGTCGGAGCTCCTACAATGAGCAGTTCTTC.

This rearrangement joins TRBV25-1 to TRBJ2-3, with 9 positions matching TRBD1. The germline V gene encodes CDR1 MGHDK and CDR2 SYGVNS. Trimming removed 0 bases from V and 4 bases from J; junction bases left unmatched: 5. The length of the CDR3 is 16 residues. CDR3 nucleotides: TGTGCCAGCAGTGAATATGGGACAGGGAGTCCAGATACGCAGTATTTT. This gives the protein CASSEYGTGSPDTQYF.

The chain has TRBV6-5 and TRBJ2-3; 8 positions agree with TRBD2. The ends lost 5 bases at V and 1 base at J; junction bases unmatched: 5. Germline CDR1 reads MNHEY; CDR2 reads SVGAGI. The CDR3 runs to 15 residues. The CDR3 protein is CASSPSAGGTDTQYF. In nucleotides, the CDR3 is TGTGCCAGCAGTCCCTCAGCGGGAGGCACAGATACGCAGTATTTT.

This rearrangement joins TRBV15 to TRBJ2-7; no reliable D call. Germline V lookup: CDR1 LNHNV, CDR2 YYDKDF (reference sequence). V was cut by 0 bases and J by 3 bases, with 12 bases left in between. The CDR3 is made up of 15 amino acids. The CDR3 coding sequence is TGTGCCACCAGCAGAGATCAAAGCCAGAACTACGAGCAGTACTTC. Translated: CATSRDQSQNYEQYF.

The CDR3 region is CASSQVSAFEQFF. The CDR3 nucleotides are TGCGCCAGCAGCCAAGTTTCGGCGTTTGAGCAGTTCTTC. V gene TRBV4-1 combines with J gene TRBJ2-1; no clear D gene. V was clipped by 1 base and J by 9 bases, with 10 bases between them. Germline V gives CDR1 MGHRA, CDR2 YSYEKL. The CDR3 spans 13 residues.

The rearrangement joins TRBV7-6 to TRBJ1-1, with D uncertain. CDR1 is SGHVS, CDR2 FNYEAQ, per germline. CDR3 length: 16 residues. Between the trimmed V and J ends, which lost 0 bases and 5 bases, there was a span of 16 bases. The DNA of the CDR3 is TGTGCCAGCAGCTTAGCGCCGACCCCCTCTGCGACTGAAGCTTTCTTT. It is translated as CASSLAPTPSATEAFF.

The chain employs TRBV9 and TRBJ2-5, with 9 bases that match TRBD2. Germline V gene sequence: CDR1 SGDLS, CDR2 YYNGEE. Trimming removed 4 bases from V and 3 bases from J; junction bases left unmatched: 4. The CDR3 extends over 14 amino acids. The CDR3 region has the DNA TGTGCCAGCAGCAGCGGCGGGAGGGAAGAGACCCAGTACTTC. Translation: CASSSGGREETQYF.

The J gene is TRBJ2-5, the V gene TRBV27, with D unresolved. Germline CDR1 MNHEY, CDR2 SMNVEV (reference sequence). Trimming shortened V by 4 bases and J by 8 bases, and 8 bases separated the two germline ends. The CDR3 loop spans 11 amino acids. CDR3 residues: CASSSKATQYF. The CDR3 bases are TGTGCCAGCAGTTCGAAGGCTACCCAGTACTTC.

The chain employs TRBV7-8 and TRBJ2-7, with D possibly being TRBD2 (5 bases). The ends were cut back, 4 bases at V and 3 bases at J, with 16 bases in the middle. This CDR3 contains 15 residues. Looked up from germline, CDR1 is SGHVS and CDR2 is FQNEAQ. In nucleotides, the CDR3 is TGTGCCAGCAGCTACCTCCAGACGGAGGACTACGAGCAGTACTTC. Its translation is CASSYLQTEDYEQYF.

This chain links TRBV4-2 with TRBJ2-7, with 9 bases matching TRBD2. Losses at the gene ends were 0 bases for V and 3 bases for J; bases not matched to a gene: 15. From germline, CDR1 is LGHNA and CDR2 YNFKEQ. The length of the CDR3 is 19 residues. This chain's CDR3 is CASSQDYNSLGLALYEQYF. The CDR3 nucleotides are TGTGCCAGCAGCCAAGATTATAACTCACTGGGACTAGCCCTCTACGAGCAGTACTTC.

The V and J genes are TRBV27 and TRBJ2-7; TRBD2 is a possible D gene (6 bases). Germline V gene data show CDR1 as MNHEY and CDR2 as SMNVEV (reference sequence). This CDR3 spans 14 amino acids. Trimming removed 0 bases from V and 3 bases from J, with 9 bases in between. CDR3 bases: TGTGCCAGCAGTTTATCTTCGGAGGGCTACGAGCAGTACTTC. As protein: CASSLSSEGYEQYF.

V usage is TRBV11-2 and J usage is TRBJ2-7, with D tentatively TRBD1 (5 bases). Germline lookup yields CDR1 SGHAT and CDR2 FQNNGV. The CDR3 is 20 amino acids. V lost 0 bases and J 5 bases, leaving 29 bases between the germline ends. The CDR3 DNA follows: TGTGCCAGCAGCTTAGATTTCACTACCACGGAATCCCAGGGCAACGACGAGCAGTACTTC. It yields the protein CASSLDFTTTESQGNDEQYF.

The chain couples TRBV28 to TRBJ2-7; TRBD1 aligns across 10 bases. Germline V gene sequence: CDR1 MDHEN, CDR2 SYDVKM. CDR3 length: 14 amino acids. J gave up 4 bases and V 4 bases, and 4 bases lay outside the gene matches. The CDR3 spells CASSSPGQGYEQYF. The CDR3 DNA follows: TGTGCCAGCAGTTCTCCGGGACAGGGGTACGAGCAGTACTTC.

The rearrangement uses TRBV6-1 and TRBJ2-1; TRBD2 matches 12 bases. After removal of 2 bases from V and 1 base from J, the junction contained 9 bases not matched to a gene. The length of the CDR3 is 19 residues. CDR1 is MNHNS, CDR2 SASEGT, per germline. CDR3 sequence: CASSEPRGLAGGSYNEQFF. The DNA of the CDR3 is TGTGCCAGCAGTGAACCCCGGGGGCTAGCGGGAGGGTCCTACAATGAGCAGTTCTTC.